This TCR beta chain was identified during a study of blood T cell repertoires in COVID-19 (dated by TCRdb to about 2020). Background on the whole study: Collaborator samples came from the United States, Italy and Spain and covered acute and convalescent phases of COVID-19. The dataset comprised deeply sampled blood TCRbeta repertoires from subjects exposed to, actively infected with, or recovered from COVID-19. The repertoires were made available in a free public database intended to serve as a resource for research on the immune response to SARS-CoV-2. Where HLA class I and class II types were available, the types were taken from metadata supplied by the sample provider, not from assay-based typing. Samples came from the ongoing ImmuneRACE study (first 160 participants) plus 1,254 subjects from 6 global collaborators. The prospective study material was composed of cDNA or gDNA derived from T cells, B-cell-depleted T cells, or PBMCs. Nearly every sample came with metadata listing a de-identified subject ID, COVID-19 status, age in years and sex. Broad study findings and their caveats: Clinical and demographic metadata were provided uncurated, with the amount varying by source and participant.

Another Seattle source contributed samples from volunteer blood donors who had recovered from COVID-19. Whole blood was collected in K2EDTA tubes by collaborating institutions according to the institutions' own protocols. For TCRbeta analysis, collaborators shipped samples in one of three forms: frozen whole blood, isolated PBMCs, or DNA extracted from either of those sample types. A word on this clone: Its antigen is currently not known. No quality values exist for individual bases; no much larger clone is one base distant.

V loses 5 bases of germline sequence and J loses 5 bases, and the interval between the two ends is 12 bases. Including cysteine and phenylalanine, the CDR3 has 13 amino acids. The only DNA kept is the CDR3, 39 bases in frame from the first base. CDR1 MDHEN and CDR2 SYDVKM were looked up in the germline V gene. The immunoSEQ Assay, a bias-controlled multiplex PCR, was used to amplify TCRbeta CDR3 regions from genomic DNA. Per the original workflow: Nucleated cell counts per sample were estimated from amplification of reference gene primers within the assay. To quantify the absolute abundance of each unique TCRbeta CDR3 rearrangement, sequence reads were collapsed and filtered. Productive Simpson clonality was computed per sample as the square root of Simpson's diversity index over productive rearrangements. As stored in TCRdb, this immuneACCESS dataset retains in-frame rearrangements with V and J assigned. A fraction of the clones does not appear; measured against another copy, unresolved V genes explain less than half of the discrepancy, and the remainder lacks a known reason. V and J calls and clone size are given by that table; D and trimming were obtained from the DNA. The sample contains about 300,000 clones, about four fifths of them found a single time. The ten largest clonotypes hold over 9% of the sample.

The receptor comes from a woman between 50 and 59 years old who had recovered from COVID-19. This sequence uses TRBV28 and TRBJ1-1; a weak D assignment points to TRBD1 (5 bases agree). Material: peripheral blood. This receptor has the CDR3 CASSIGGVTEAFF. The sequenced DNA is TGTGCCAGCAGTATCGGGGGGGTAACTGAAGCTTTCTTT. The full variable domain, with segments outside the CDR3 supplied by the reference TRBV28 and TRBJ1-1 proteins, appears as DVKVTQSSRYLVKRTGEKVFLECVQDMDHENMFWYRQDPGLGLRLIYFSYDVKMKEKGDIPEGYSVSREKKERFSLILESASTNQTSMYLCASSIGGVTEAFFGQGTRLTVV.